This paragraph covers one T cell receptor beta chain sequence. Its antigen remains unknown. Germline loops: CDR1 MNHEY, CDR2 SMNVEV (reference sequence). This CDR3 has 15 amino acids. In the PCR, 60 Vbeta and 13 Jbeta primers were used. This table comes from immunoSEQ multiplex PCR, and its TCRdb copy is limited to in-frame clones, with some not included. The table has 150,000 to 200,000 clones, around 79% seen once. This entry comes from a study of cytomegalovirus exposure and HLA in healthy donors. Notes on the study in general: Most CMV-associated TCR beta chains appeared HLA-restricted in a later analysis. Across donors, most TCRs were seen rarely, yet some public ones were widespread. Reportedly, HLA-A and HLA-B alleles of most subjects were accurately predicted from TCR beta. Earlier analysis looked at TCR beta V segments, and most were productive about 87% or about 30% of the time.

Sequenced material: PBMCs. J is TRBJ2-5 and V is TRBV27; D is unclear. The J call is doubtful: the DNA matches TRBJ2-7 better. The clonotype originates from a man aged 35 to 55 in good health and CMV-seropositive. CDR3 sequence (DNA): TGTGCCAGCAGTACCCTCCCGGGTCGATCTTACGAGCAGTACTTC. This gives the protein CASSTLPGRSYEQYF.